This T cell receptor beta chain was retrieved from a study of beta chain features in type 1 diabetes. Findings of the study overall: VDJ junctions from type 1 diabetes patients carried fewer insertions and larger deletions. For Type 1 diabetes patients, all four CD4+ subsets carried TCRB CDR3s that were moderately but significantly shorter.

The authors reverse transcribed all of the isolated RNA, so sequencing captured expressed TCRB transcripts. Only in-frame clones appear in the TCRdb table, and some are missing; sequencing was by immunoSEQ multiplex PCR. Of roughly 130,000 clones detected, roughly 15% appear once; the ten largest clones hold approximately 2.3%. Every donor provided one heparinised blood draw, which averaged about 120 mL. A CD45RO/CCR7/CD25/CD127/CD95/CD27 panel sorted naive, central memory, regulatory and stem cell-like memory CD4+ cells. Remarks on this clone: No antigen is known for it.

The CDR3 is made up of 15 amino acids. The V and J ends lost 4 bases and 5 bases respectively, with 16 bases between them. The germline CDR1 and CDR2 sequences are SNHLY and FYNNEI. The clonotype comes from a man under 40 with type 1 diabetes. The chain carries TRBV2 and TRBJ2-3; D perhaps matches TRBD2 (5 bases). The specimen sequenced was central memory CD4+ T cells from blood. The CDR3 bases are TGTGCCAGCAGTGTGAGCGAGGGCGCCGGAGATACGCAGTATTTT. It is translated as CASSVSEGAGDTQYF.